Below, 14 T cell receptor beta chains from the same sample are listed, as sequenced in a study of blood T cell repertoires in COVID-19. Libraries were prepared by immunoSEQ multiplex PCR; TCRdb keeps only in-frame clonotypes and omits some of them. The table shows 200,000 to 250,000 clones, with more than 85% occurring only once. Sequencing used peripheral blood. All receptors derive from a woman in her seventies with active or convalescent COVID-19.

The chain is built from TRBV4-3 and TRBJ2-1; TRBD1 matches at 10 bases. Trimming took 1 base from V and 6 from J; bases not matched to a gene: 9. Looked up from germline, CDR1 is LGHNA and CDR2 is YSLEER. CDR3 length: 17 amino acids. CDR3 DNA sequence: TGCGCCAGCAGCCAAGGGTTGGGGGACAGGGGTTCCAATGAGCAGTTCTTC. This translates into CASSQGLGDRGSNEQFF.

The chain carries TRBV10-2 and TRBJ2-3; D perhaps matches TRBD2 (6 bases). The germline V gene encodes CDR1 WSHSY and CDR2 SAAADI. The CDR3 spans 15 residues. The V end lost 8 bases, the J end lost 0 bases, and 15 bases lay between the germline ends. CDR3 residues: CASREDYTSTDTQYF. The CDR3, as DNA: TGCGCCAGCCGAGAGGACTACACTAGCACAGATACGCAGTATTTT.

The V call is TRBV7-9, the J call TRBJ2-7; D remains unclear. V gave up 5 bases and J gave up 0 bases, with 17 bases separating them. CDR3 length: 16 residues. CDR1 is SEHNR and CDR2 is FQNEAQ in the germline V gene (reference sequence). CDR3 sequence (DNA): TGTGCCAGCAGCCGCGTCCCCAACGCTGACTCCTACGAGCAGTACTTC. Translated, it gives CASSRVPNADSYEQYF.

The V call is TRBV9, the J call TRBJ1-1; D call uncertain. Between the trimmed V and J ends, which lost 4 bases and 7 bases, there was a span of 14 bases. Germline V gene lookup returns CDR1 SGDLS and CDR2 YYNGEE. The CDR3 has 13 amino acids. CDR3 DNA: TGTGCCAGCAGCCCCCTCGAGGTAGGTGAAGCTTTCTTT. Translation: CASSPLEVGEAFF.

CDR3 sequence: CASTQGLAGVTDTQYF. CDR3 in DNA: TGTGCCAGCACACAGGGACTAGCGGGGGTAACAGATACGCAGTATTTT. The chain has TRBV7-2 and TRBJ2-3; 14 bases are shared with TRBD2. Germline values: CDR1 SGHTA, CDR2 FQGNSA. With 7 bases clipped from V and 3 bases from J, the junction kept 6 bases outside the gene matches. The CDR3 length is 16 residues.

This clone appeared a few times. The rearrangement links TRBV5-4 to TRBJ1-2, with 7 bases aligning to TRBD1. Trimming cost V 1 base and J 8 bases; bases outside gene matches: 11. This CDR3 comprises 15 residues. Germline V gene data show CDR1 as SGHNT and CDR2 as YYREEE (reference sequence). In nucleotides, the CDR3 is TGTGCCAGCAGCTTGCAGGGGGGAGGCCCGCTGGGCTACACCTTC. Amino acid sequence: CASSLQGGGPLGYTF.

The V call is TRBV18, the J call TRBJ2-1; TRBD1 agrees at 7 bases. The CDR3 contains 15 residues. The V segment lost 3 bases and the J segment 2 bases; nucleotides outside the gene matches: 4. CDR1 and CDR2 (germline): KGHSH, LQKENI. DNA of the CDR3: TGTGCCAGCTCACCGGGACAGAACACCTACAATGAGCAGTTCTTC. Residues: CASSPGQNTYNEQFF.

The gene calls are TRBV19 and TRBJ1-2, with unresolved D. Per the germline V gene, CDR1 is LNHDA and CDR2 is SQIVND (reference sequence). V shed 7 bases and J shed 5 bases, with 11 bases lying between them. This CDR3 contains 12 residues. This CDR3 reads CASTMGGYGYTF. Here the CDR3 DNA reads TGTGCCAGTACCATGGGAGGGTATGGCTACACCTTC.

CDR3 bases: TGTGCCAGTAGTATGGGAGGGATGCCGAACACTGAAGCTTTCTTT. It translates to CASSMGGMPNTEAFF. The chain has TRBV19 and TRBJ1-1, with D uncertain. Trimming pared 3 bases from V and 1 base from J, leaving 12 bases between. This CDR3 is 15 amino acids long. From germline, CDR1 is LNHDA and CDR2 SQIVND (reference sequence).

CDR3 bases: TGTGCCAGCAGCTTGCCAACTAGACGAAGCTCCTACAATGAGCAGTTCTTC. It codes for CASSLPTRRSSYNEQFF. The chain joins TRBV5-4 to TRBJ2-1, with a weak D call TRBD2 (5 bases). The CDR3 is 17 amino acids. Trimming shortened V by 1 base and J by 0 bases, and 14 bases separated the two germline ends. CDR1 SGHNT and CDR2 YYREEE come from the germline V gene (reference sequence). Full variable domain (remainder filled in from reference TRBV5-4 and TRBJ2-1): ETGVTQSPTHLIKTRGQQVTLRCSSQSGHNTVSWYQQALGQGPQFIFQYYREEENGRGNFPPRFSGLQFPNYSSELNVNALELDDSALYLCASSLPTRRSSYNEQFFGPGTRLTVL.

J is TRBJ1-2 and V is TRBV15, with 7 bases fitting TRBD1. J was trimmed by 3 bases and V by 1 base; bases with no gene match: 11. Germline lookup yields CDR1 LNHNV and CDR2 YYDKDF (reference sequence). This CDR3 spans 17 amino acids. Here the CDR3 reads CATSRGTGAGTDYGYTF. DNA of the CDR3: TGTGCCACCAGCAGAGGAACAGGGGCCGGAACGGACTATGGCTACACCTTC.

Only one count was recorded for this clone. The CDR3 DNA reads as TGTGCCAGCAGCGCCAGGGGTCAAGGCGCTGTTGTGCACGAGCAGTACTTC. This codes for CASSARGQGAVVHEQYF. The gene calls are TRBV7-9 and TRBJ2-7; D is perhaps TRBD1 (6 bases). Trimming removed 5 bases at V and 5 bases at J, with 25 bases between. The CDR3 consists of 17 residues. Germline CDR1 is SEHNR and CDR2 is FQNEAQ (reference sequence).

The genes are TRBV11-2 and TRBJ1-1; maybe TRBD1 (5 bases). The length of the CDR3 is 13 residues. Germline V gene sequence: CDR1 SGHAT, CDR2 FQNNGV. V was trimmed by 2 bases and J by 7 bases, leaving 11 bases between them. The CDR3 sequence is CASSLSGDSEAFF. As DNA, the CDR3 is TGTGCCAGCAGCTTAAGTGGCGACAGTGAAGCTTTCTTT. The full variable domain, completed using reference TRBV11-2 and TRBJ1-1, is EAGVAQSPRYKIIEKRQSVAFWCNPISGHATLYWYQQILGQGPKLLIQFQNNGVVDDSQLPKDRFSAERLKGVDSTLKIQPAKLEDSAVYLCASSLSGDSEAFFGQGTRLTVV.

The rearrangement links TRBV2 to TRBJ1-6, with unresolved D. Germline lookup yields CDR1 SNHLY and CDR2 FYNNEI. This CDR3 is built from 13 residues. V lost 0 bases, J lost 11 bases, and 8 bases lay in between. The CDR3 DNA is TGTGCCAGCAGTGAAGCGCCGAGGACACCCCTCCACTTT. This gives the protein CASSEAPRTPLHF.